This T cell receptor beta chain was captured in a study of T cell responses to AZD1222 COVID-19 vaccine. Study-wide findings and caveats: Targeting of unmutated variant regions was reportedly seen in nearly half of spike-specific TCRs. Spike-specific TCRs gained breadth and depth after people received two AZD1222 doses. All repertoire sampling was performed exclusively after the peak T cell response.

The CDR3 covers 14 residues. J gave up 4 bases and V 8 bases, and 5 bases lay outside the gene matches. The germline gives CDR1 MNHEY, CDR2 SVGAGI. Here immunoSEQ multiplex PCR was the method, and the copy in TCRdb shows in-frame clones only, minus some. Of about 170,000 clones in the sample, roughly 87% are singletons; the top ten hold 2.6%. This clone is a singleton in its sample. The antigen is undetermined. Material: peripheral blood, obtained on day 0 of AZD1222 vaccination. The TCR originated in an adult in good health. This sequence joins TRBV6-5 and TRBJ2-1, with 10 positions matching TRBD1. CDR3 sequence: CASRRDRGYNEQFF. In DNA, the CDR3 is TGTGCCAGCCGCCGGGACAGGGGATACAATGAGCAGTTCTTC.